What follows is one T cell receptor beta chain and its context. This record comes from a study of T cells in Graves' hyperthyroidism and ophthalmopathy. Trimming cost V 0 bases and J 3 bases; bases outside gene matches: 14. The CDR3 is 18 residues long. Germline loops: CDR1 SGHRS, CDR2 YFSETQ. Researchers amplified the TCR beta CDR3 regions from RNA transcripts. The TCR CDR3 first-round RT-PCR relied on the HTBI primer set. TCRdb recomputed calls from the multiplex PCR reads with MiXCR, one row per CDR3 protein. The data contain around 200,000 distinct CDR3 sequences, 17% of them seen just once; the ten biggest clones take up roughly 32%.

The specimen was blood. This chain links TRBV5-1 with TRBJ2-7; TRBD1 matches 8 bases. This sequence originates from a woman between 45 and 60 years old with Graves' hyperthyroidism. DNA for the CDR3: TGCGCCAGCAGCTTGGTTCCCGGGACAGGCGTTTCCATCTACGAGCAGTACTTC. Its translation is CASSLVPGTGVSIYEQYF.